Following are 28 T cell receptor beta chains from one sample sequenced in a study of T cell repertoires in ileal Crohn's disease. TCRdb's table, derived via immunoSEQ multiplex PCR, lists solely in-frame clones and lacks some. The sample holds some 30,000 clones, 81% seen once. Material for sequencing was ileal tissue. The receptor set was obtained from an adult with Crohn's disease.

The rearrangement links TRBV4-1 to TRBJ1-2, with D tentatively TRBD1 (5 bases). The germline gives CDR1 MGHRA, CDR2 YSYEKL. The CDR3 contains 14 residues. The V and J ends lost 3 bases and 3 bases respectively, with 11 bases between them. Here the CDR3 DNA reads TGCGCCAGCAGCCAGGGGGGGGACCACTATGGCTACACCTTC. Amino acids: CASSQGGDHYGYTF.

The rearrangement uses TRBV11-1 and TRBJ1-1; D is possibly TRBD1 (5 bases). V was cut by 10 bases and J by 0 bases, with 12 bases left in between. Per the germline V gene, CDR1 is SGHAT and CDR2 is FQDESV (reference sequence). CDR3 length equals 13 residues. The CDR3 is CATKRQLNTEAFF. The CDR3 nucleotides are TGTGCCACCAAAAGACAGCTGAACACTGAAGCTTTCTTT.

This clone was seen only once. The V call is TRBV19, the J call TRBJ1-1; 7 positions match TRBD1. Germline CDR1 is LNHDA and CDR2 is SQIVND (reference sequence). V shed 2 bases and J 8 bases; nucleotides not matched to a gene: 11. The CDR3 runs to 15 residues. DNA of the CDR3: TGTGCCAGTAGTATATCGACAGGGTTCGAAAAGGAAGCTTTCTTT. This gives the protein CASSISTGFEKEAFF.

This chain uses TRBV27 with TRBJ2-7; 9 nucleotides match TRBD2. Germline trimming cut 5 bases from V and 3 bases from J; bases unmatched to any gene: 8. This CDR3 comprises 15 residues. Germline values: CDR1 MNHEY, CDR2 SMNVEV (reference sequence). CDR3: CASSPGVAGVYEQYF. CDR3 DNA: TGTGCCAGCAGTCCCGGGGTAGCGGGGGTCTACGAGCAGTACTTC.

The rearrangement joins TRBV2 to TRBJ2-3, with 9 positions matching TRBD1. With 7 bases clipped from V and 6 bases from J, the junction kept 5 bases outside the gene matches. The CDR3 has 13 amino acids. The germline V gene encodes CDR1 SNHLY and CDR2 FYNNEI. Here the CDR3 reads CASTLDRGDTQYF. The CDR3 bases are TGTGCCAGCACACTTGACAGGGGGGATACGCAGTATTTT.

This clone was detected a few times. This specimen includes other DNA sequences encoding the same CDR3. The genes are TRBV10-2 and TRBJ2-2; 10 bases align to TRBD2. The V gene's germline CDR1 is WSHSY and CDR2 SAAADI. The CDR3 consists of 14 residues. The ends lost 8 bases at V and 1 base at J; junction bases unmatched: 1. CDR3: CASRLAGNTGELFF. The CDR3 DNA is TGCGCCAGCCGACTAGCGGGGAACACCGGGGAGCTGTTTTTT.

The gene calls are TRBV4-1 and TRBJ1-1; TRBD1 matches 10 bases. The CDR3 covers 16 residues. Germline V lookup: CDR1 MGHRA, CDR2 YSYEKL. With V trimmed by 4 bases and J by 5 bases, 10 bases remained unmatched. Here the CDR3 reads CASSPGDRGLRTEAFF. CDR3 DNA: TGCGCCAGCAGCCCCGGAGACAGGGGGCTGAGGACTGAAGCTTTCTTT.

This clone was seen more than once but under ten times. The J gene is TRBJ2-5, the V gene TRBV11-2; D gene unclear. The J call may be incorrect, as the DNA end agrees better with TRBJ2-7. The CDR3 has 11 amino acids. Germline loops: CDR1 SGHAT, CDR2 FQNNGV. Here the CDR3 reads CASSFAYEQYF. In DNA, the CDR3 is TGTGCCAGCAGTTTCGCCTACGAGCAGTACTTC.

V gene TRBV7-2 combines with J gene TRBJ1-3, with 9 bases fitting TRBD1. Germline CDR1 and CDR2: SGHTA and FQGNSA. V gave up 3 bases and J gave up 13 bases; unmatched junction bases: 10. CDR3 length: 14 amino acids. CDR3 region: CASSFDRGGVGIYF. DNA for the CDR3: TGTGCCAGCAGCTTTGACAGGGGGGGAGTTGGAATATATTTT.

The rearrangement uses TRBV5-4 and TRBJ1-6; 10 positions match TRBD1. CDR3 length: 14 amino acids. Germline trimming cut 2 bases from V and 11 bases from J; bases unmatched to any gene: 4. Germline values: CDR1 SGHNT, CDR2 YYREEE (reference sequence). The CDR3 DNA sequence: TGTGCCAGCAGCTTCGACAGGGGGCGAACACCCCTCCACTTT. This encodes CASSFDRGRTPLHF.

This chain's CDR3 is CSAQKGEGYTF. For the CDR3, the DNA is TGCAGTGCCCAGAAGGGGGAAGGCTACACCTTC. The chain couples TRBV20-1 to TRBJ1-2; tentatively, D is TRBD1 (6 bases). Germline V gene sequence: CDR1 DFQATT, CDR2 SNEGSKA (reference sequence). Trimming removed 6 bases from V and 8 bases from J, with 13 bases in between. The CDR3 is 11 amino acids.

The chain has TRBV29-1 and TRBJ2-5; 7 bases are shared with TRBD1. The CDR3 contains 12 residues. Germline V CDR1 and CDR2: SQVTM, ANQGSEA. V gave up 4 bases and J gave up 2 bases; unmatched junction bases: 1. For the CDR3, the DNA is TGCAGCGTTGTGGACAGGCAAGAGACCCAGTACTTC. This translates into CSVVDRQETQYF.

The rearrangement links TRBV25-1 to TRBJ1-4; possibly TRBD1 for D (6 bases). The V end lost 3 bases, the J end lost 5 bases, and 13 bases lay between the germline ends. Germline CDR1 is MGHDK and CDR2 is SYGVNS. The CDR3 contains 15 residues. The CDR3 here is CASSDPNQGNEKLFF. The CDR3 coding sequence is TGTGCCAGCAGTGATCCAAATCAGGGGAATGAAAAACTGTTTTTT.

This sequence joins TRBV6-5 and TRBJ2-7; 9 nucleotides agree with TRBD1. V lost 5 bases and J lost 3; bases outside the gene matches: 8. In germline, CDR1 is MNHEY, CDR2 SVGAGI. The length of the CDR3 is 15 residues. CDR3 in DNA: TGTGCCAGCAGTCCGCCCGACAGGGGGATCTACGAGCAGTACTTC. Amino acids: CASSPPDRGIYEQYF.

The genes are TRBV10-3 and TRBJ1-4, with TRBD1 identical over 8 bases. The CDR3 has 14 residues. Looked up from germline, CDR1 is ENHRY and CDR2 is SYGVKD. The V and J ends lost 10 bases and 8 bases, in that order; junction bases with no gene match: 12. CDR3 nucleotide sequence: TGTGCCACCAAGAGCGGGACAGGTCGCGAAAAACTGTTTTTT. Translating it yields CATKSGTGREKLFF.

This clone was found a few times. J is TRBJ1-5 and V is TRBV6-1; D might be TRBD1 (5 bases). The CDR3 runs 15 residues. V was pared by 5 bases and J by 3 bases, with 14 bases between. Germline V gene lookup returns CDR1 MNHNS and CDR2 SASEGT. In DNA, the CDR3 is TGTGCCAGCAGTTCCCTGCGGGGGGTCAATCAGCCCCAGCATTTT. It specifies CASSSLRGVNQPQHF.

The CDR3 region has the DNA TGTGCCAGTAGTACCCCCCCCGGGACAGAAGCTTTCTTT. Its protein product is CASSTPPGTEAFF. The rearrangement joins TRBV19 to TRBJ1-1; tentative D call: TRBD1 (6 bases). Germline lookup yields CDR1 LNHDA and CDR2 SQIVND (reference sequence). The CDR3 is 13 residues long. Trimming stripped 4 bases from V and 8 bases from J, with 14 bases between.

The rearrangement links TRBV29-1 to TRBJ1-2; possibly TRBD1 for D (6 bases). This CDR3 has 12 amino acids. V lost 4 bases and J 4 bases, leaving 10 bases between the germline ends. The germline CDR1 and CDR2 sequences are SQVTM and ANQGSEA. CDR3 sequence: CSVAGAIYGYTF. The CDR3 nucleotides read TGCAGCGTTGCAGGGGCCATCTATGGCTACACCTTC.

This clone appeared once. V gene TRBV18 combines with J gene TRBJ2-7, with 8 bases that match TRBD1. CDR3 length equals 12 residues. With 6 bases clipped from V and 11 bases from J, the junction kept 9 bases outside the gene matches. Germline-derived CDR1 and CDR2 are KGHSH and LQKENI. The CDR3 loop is CASSEDRESEYF. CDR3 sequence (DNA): TGTGCCAGCTCGGAGGACAGGGAAAGTGAGTACTTC.

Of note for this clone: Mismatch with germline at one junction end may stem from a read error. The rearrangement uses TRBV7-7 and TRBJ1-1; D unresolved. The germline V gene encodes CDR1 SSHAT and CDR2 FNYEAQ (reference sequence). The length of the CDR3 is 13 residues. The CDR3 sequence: CASSLKANTEAFF. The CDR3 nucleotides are TGTGCTAGCAGCTTAAAAGCGAACACTGAAGCTTTCTTT.

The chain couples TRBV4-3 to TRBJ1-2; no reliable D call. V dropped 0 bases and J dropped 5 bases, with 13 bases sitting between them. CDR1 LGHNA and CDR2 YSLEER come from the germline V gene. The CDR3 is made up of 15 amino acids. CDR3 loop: CASSQDHGLLYGYTF. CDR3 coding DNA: TGCGCCAGCAGCCAAGACCACGGACTGTTATATGGCTACACCTTC.

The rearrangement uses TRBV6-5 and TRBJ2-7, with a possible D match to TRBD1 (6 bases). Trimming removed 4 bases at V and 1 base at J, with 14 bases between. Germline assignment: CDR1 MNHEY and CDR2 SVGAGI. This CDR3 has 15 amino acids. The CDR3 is CASSLTRDMSYEQYF. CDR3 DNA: TGTGCCAGCAGTTTAACCCGGGACATGTCCTACGAGCAGTACTTC.

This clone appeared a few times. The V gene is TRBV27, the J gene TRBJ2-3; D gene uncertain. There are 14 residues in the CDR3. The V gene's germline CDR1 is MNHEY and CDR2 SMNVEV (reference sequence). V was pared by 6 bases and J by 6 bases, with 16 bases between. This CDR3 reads CASSRAGPWDTQYF. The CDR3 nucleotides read TGTGCCAGCAGCCGCGCCGGTCCCTGGGATACGCAGTATTTT.

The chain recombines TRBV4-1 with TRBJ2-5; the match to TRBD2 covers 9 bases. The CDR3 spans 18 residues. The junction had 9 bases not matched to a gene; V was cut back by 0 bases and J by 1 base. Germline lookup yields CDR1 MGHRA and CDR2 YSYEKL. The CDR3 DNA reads TGCGCCAGCAGCCAAGAGCGGGGCGGGGGGGGAACCCAAGAGACCCAGTACTTC. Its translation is CASSQERGGGGTQETQYF.

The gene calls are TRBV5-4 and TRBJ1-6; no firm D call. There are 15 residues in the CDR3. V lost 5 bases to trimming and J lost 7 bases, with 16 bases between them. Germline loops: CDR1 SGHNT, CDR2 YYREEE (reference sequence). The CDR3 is CASSGRAASNSPLHF. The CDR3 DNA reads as TGTGCCAGCAGTGGGCGGGCAGCCTCGAATTCACCCCTCCACTTT.

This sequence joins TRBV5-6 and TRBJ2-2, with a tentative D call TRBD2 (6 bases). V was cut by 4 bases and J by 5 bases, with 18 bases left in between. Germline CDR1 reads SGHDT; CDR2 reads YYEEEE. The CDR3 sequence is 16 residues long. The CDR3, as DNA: TGTGCCAGCAGCAGAGTAGCGGCGGTGCTGACCGGGGAGCTGTTTTTT. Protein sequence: CASSRVAAVLTGELFF.

The CDR3 loop is CASRRDLVMNTEAFF. For the CDR3, the DNA is TGTGCCAGCAGGAGAGACCTAGTTATGAACACTGAAGCTTTCTTT. The chain carries TRBV5-8 and TRBJ1-1; D is uncertain. Germline CDR1 SGHTS, CDR2 YDEGEE. V dropped 5 bases and J dropped 0 bases, with 14 bases sitting between them. The CDR3 extends over 15 amino acids.

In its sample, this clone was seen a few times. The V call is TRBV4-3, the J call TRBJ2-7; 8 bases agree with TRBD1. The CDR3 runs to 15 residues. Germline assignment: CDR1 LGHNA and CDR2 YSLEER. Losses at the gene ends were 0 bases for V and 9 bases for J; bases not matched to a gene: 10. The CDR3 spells CASSQERQGWLGQYF. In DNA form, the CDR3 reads TGCGCCAGCAGCCAAGAAAGACAGGGGTGGTTAGGGCAGTACTTC.